The sample holds a few counts of the clone carrying this T cell receptor beta chain. The sample comes from a study of identical twins. Germline V gene lookup returns CDR1 DFQATT and CDR2 SNEGSKA (reference sequence). The CDR3 sequence is 13 residues long. Between the trimmed V and J ends, which lost 1 base and 4 bases, there was a span of 11 bases. A universal primer site arose from template switching, and cDNA bore unique molecular identifiers. One entry per CDR3 protein, called by TCRdb with MiXCR from the 5' RACE reads. Of approximately 260,000 distinct CDR3 sequences in the sample, about 8.3% were seen once. The data were also submitted as part of a second study, on yellow fever vaccine responses in identical twins.

The rearrangement uses TRBV20-1 and TRBJ2-7; no reliable D call. This clonotype was sampled from a woman between 18 and 29 years old in good health. The sample taken for sequencing was CD8+ T cells sorted from blood. The chain's CDR3 is CSARVRSKYEQYF. CDR3 coding DNA: TGCAGTGCTAGAGTGCGGAGCAAGTACGAGCAGTACTTC.